These 27 T cell receptor beta chains came from one sample sequenced in a study of T-cell reconstitution after alpha-beta-depleted transplantation in children. Unique molecular identifiers were used to barcode this TCRbeta library. TCRdb re-analysed the PCR reads in MiXCR, keeping a single row per CDR3 protein. The data contain fewer than 700,000 distinct CDR3 sequences, over 10% of them singletons. The material was PBMCs, mostly from graft donor cells, obtained 360 days after TCRalphabeta/CD19-depleted stem cell transplant. The origin of the receptors is a male patient younger than 18 who had a stem cell transplant for acute myeloid leukemia, so the T cells may come from the graft donor.

This chain joins TRBV20-1 and TRBJ2-7; 9 bases are shared with TRBD2. Germline loops: CDR1 DFQATT, CDR2 SNEGSKA (reference sequence). The CDR3 sequence is 12 residues long. Trimming removed 6 bases from V and 4 bases from J; junction bases left unmatched: 4. The CDR3 bases are TGCAGTGCGGAACTAGCGGGTTACGAGCAGTACTTC. Translated: CSAELAGYEQYF.

This clonotype was seen a handful of times. The chain recombines TRBV20-1 with TRBJ2-7; 10 nucleotides match TRBD1. The CDR3 length is 13 residues. CDR1 and CDR2 from the germline V gene are DFQATT and SNEGSKA (reference sequence). V gave up 6 bases and J gave up 3 bases; unmatched junction bases: 5. CDR3 coding DNA: TGCAGTGCCTCGACAGGGGGCATCTACGAGCAGTACTTC. The encoded protein is CSASTGGIYEQYF.

The V and J genes are TRBV29-1 and TRBJ2-7; D might be TRBD1 (5 bases). This CDR3 spans 11 amino acids. Germline V CDR1 and CDR2: SQVTM, ANQGSEA. Trimming pared 3 bases from V and 7 bases from J, leaving 10 bases between. As DNA, the CDR3 is TGCAGCGTTGACAGATCAGGGGAGCAGTACTTC. It yields the protein CSVDRSGEQYF.

In its sample, this clonotype was seen many times. The J gene is TRBJ2-1, the V gene TRBV4-3, with 10 bases aligning to TRBD2. Germline loops: CDR1 LGHNA, CDR2 YSLEER. The CDR3 is made up of 14 amino acids. V lost 6 bases to trimming and J lost 9 bases; unmatched junction nucleotides: 8. CDR3 residues: CASRLSGRYGEQFF. For the CDR3, the DNA is TGCGCCAGCAGACTTAGCGGGAGGTACGGTGAGCAGTTCTTC.

A word on this clonotype: One end of the junction does not line up with germline, which may come from a read error. The CDR3 sequence is CACSPTYAGGRLYDEQYF. CDR3 DNA sequence: TGTGCCTGCAGCCCCACCTATGCCGGCGGGAGATTATACGACGAGCAGTACTTC. This rearrangement joins TRBV3-1 to TRBJ2-7; 7 nucleotides line up with TRBD2. The CDR3 extends over 18 amino acids. The germline V gene encodes CDR1 LGHDT and CDR2 YNNKEL (reference sequence).

This clonotype was seen repeatedly, ten times or more. The V gene is TRBV28, the J gene TRBJ2-2, with D perhaps matching TRBD1 (6 bases). Trimming removed 5 bases from V and 3 bases from J, with 13 bases in between. The CDR3 sequence is 15 residues long. In germline, CDR1 is MDHEN, CDR2 SYDVKM. The CDR3 DNA reads TGTGCCAGCAGTCCTCGGGACATATACACCGGGGAGCTGTTTTTT. It codes for CASSPRDIYTGELFF.

This chain joins TRBV10-3 and TRBJ2-3; 13 bases are shared with TRBD2. Germline-derived CDR1 and CDR2 are ENHRY and SYGVKD. V shed 2 bases and J 2 bases; nucleotides not matched to a gene: 4. The CDR3 loop spans 17 amino acids. CDR3 protein: CAISETGTSGTTDTQYF. CDR3 nucleotide sequence: TGTGCCATCAGTGAGACCGGGACTAGCGGGACCACAGATACGCAGTATTTT.

This sequence joins TRBV20-1 and TRBJ2-1, with 10 positions matching TRBD2. Trimming cost V 0 bases and J 6 bases; bases outside gene matches: 17. Germline-derived CDR1 and CDR2 are DFQATT and SNEGSKA (reference sequence). This CDR3 is 19 amino acids long. The CDR3 loop reads CSARDGSASSGRVVNEQFF. CDR3 in DNA: TGCAGTGCTAGAGATGGTTCGGCGTCTAGCGGGAGAGTGGTCAATGAGCAGTTCTTC.

The sample holds a few counts of this clonotype. The rearrangement links TRBV5-6 to TRBJ1-5; TRBD1 is a possible D gene (6 bases). This CDR3 comprises 16 residues. V gave up 4 bases and J gave up 0 bases, with 14 bases separating them. Germline-derived CDR1 and CDR2 are SGHDT and YYEEEE. CDR3 sequence reads: CASSEGQSSSNQPQHF. CDR3 DNA: TGTGCCAGCAGCGAAGGACAGTCATCTAGCAATCAGCCCCAGCATTTT.

The chain recombines TRBV7-2 with TRBJ2-1, with 9 bases identical to TRBD2. The CDR3 is 13 residues long. V lost 6 bases to trimming and J lost 8 bases; unmatched junction nucleotides: 5. Germline V gene sequence: CDR1 SGHTA, CDR2 FQGNSA. The CDR3 region has the DNA TGTGCCAGCAGAGCCGGGACTAGCCATGAGCAGTTCTTC. It codes for CASRAGTSHEQFF.

This clonotype was seen a handful of times. J is TRBJ2-5 and V is TRBV5-6; D remains unclear. CDR3 length equals 13 residues. With 1 base removed from V and 9 bases from J, the gap between germline ends came to 13 bases. Per the germline V gene, CDR1 is SGHDT and CDR2 is YYEEEE. CDR3 sequence: CASSLPGVPAQYF. The CDR3 DNA reads as TGTGCCAGCAGCTTGCCTGGGGTCCCGGCCCAGTACTTC.

The chain joins TRBV20-1 to TRBJ2-7; D not certain. CDR3 length equals 13 residues. Germline loops: CDR1 DFQATT, CDR2 SNEGSKA (reference sequence). V shed 7 bases and J shed 1 base, with 14 bases lying between them. CDR3 in amino acids: CSVLLARSYEQYF. CDR3 sequence (DNA): TGCAGTGTCCTCCTCGCCCGATCCTACGAGCAGTACTTC.

This clonotype was observed at least ten times. This chain joins TRBV25-1 and TRBJ2-7; 9 bases are shared with TRBD2. The ends lost 6 bases at V and 2 bases at J; junction bases unmatched: 14. The CDR3 contains 17 residues. From germline, CDR1 is MGHDK and CDR2 SYGVNS. Written as DNA, the CDR3 is TGTGCCAGCAGCCCGGCTTTGCTAGCGGGAAAGGCCTACGAGCAGTACTTC. Translated: CASSPALLAGKAYEQYF.

The chain joins TRBV11-2 to TRBJ2-7; D may be TRBD2 (6 bases). Trimming removed 0 bases at V and 3 bases at J, with 12 bases between. The CDR3 runs to 15 residues. Germline V gene data show CDR1 as SGHAT and CDR2 as FQNNGV. The CDR3 sequence is CASSLELSGYYEQYF. Written as DNA, the CDR3 is TGTGCCAGCAGCTTAGAGCTTAGCGGATACTACGAGCAGTACTTC.

This clonotype was found a few times. The chain carries TRBV20-1 and TRBJ1-5; unclear D gene. V lost 3 bases, J lost 0 bases, and 6 bases lay in between. The CDR3 runs 13 residues. Germline V gene lookup returns CDR1 DFQATT and CDR2 SNEGSKA (reference sequence). The CDR3 loop reads CSASRSSNQPQHF. As DNA, the CDR3 is TGCAGTGCTAGCCGGTCTAGCAATCAGCCCCAGCATTTT.

The J gene is TRBJ1-1, the V gene TRBV20-1, with a weak D call TRBD1 (5 bases). Germline-derived CDR1 and CDR2 are DFQATT and SNEGSKA (reference sequence). The V gene lost 6 bases and the J gene lost 2 bases, with 10 bases spanning the gap. This CDR3 is built from 12 residues. The chain's CDR3 is CSAWGGNTEAFF. The CDR3 DNA follows: TGCAGTGCCTGGGGGGGAAACACTGAAGCTTTCTTT.

On this clonotype itself: Germline and junction disagree at one end, which may indicate a read error. The V and J genes are TRBV28 and TRBJ2-5, with 8 bases that match TRBD2. This CDR3 is 14 amino acids long. Germline V gives CDR1 MDHEN, CDR2 SYDVKM. As DNA, the CDR3 is TGTGCCAGCGGCGTAGCGGGAAAGCAAGAGGCCCAGTACTTC. It encodes CASGVAGKQEAQYF.

This clonotype was counted at least ten times. The genes are TRBV29-1 and TRBJ2-7; 9 bases line up with TRBD1. The CDR3 is 12 amino acids. Germline V CDR1 and CDR2: SQVTM, ANQGSEA. V lost 7 bases, J lost 5 bases, and 6 bases stayed unmatched. Written as DNA, the CDR3 is TGCAGCGGGAGGACAGGGGAGGACGAGCAGTACTTC. It codes for CSGRTGEDEQYF.

In its sample, this clonotype was seen many times. The CDR3 region has the DNA TGTGCCAGCAGTTTCTCCACGGACACCGGGGAGCTGTTTTTT. This translates into CASSFSTDTGELFF. V gene TRBV28 combines with J gene TRBJ2-2; D gene ambiguous. The CDR3 runs 14 residues. Germline V gene data show CDR1 as MDHEN and CDR2 as SYDVKM. V gave up 3 bases and J gave up 3 bases, with 8 bases separating them.

The chain is built from TRBV2 and TRBJ2-3, with 11 nucleotides matching TRBD2. This CDR3 region has 16 residues. Germline V gene lookup returns CDR1 SNHLY and CDR2 FYNNEI. The trim removed 6 bases at V and 0 bases at J, leaving 5 bases unmatched. The CDR3 nucleotides read TGTGCCAGCAGACGACTAGCGGGACCTAGCACAGATACGCAGTATTTT. Its protein is CASRRLAGPSTDTQYF.

This chain joins TRBV20-1 and TRBJ2-2; D might be TRBD1 or TRBD2, each matching 7 bases. This CDR3 has 14 residues. Germline assignment: CDR1 DFQATT and CDR2 SNEGSKA (reference sequence). Between the trimmed V and J ends, which lost 5 bases and 4 bases, there was a span of 14 bases. CDR3 region: CSAPGGGGTGELFF. The CDR3 DNA reads TGCAGTGCTCCAGGGGGGGGCGGCACCGGGGAGCTGTTTTTT.

This chain joins TRBV29-1 and TRBJ1-2; D is possibly TRBD1 (6 bases). Germline V gene lookup returns CDR1 SQVTM and CDR2 ANQGSEA. Trimming removed 5 bases from V and 2 bases from J, with 15 bases in between. The CDR3 spans 14 residues. The DNA of the CDR3 is TGCAGCGTTAGAGCAGGGGCCAGCAACTATGGCTACACCTTC. Its translation: CSVRAGASNYGYTF.

The rearrangement uses TRBV11-2 and TRBJ2-1; D remains ambiguous. V gave up 3 bases and J gave up 6 bases, with 9 bases separating them. The CDR3 sequence is 13 residues long. Looked up from germline, CDR1 is SGHAT and CDR2 is FQNNGV. The CDR3 spells CASSFTFFNEQFF. CDR3 in DNA: TGTGCCAGCAGCTTTACTTTTTTCAATGAGCAGTTCTTC.

This clonotype turned up a few times. The rearrangement joins TRBV6-1 to TRBJ2-3; D unresolved. This CDR3 spans 16 amino acids. Per germline, CDR1 MNHNS and CDR2 SASEGT. Trimming removed 6 bases at V and 3 bases at J, with 19 bases between. The CDR3 DNA reads TGTGCCAGCAGCCCCCATCTAAGGGAACGAACAGATACGCAGTATTTT. It is translated as CASSPHLRERTDTQYF.

This clonotype was seen more than once but under ten times. V usage is TRBV5-5 and J usage is TRBJ1-5; 9 nucleotides match TRBD1. V lost 0 bases, J lost 9 bases, and 7 bases stayed unmatched. The length of the CDR3 is 15 residues. The V gene's germline CDR1 is SGHKS and CDR2 YYEKEE (reference sequence). CDR3 amino acids: CASSLGQGVVGPQHF. Here the CDR3 DNA reads TGTGCCAGCAGCTTGGGACAGGGGGTTGTTGGGCCCCAGCATTTT. Filled out from reference TRBV5-5 and TRBJ1-5, the complete variable domain reads DAGVTQSPTHLIKTRGQQVTLRCSPISGHKSVSWYQQVLGQGPQFIFQYYEKEERGRGNFPDRFSARQFPNYSSELNVNALLLGDSALYLCASSLGQGVVGPQHFGDGTRLSIL.

This clonotype was seen more than once but under ten times. The genes are TRBV24-1 and TRBJ2-1; 13 bases map to TRBD2. Germline values: CDR1 KGHDR, CDR2 SFDVKD. CDR3 length: 15 amino acids. With 7 bases clipped from V and 5 bases from J, the junction kept 4 bases outside the gene matches. Here the CDR3 DNA reads TGTGCCACCAGAAGGACTAGCGGGAGAGACAATGAGCAGTTCTTC. It encodes CATRRTSGRDNEQFF.

This clonotype was observed once. CDR3 sequence: CAISEGGASPQETQYF. The CDR3 bases are TGTGCCATCAGTGAGGGGGGGGCTAGCCCCCAAGAGACCCAGTACTTC. The V and J genes are TRBV10-3 and TRBJ2-5; TRBD2 might be the D (7 bases). CDR3 length: 16 residues. The germline CDR1 and CDR2 sequences are ENHRY and SYGVKD. V lost 2 bases to trimming and J lost 1 base, with 14 bases between them.